This TCR beta chain was documented in a study of somatic mutations in cytotoxic T cells in rheumatoid arthritis. Profiling relied on immunoSEQ multiplex PCR, and the TCRdb table lists in-frame clones only, not all of them. This sample has approximately 5,800 clones, with 65% to 80% found just once. Only one count was recorded for this clone. The CDR3 consists of 15 residues. V lost 3 bases and J lost 8, with 17 bases in between. Germline CDR1 SGHNT, CDR2 YENEEA. Sequenced material: CD8+ T cells sorted from blood. The receptor was derived from a woman aged 45-59 years in good health. The rearrangement links TRBV11-3 to TRBJ2-1, with D tentatively TRBD2 (6 bases). In DNA form, the CDR3 reads TGTGCCAGCAGCTTTTCTAGCGTACTTTGGGATGAGCAGTTCTTC. Translating gives CASSFSSVLWDEQFF.